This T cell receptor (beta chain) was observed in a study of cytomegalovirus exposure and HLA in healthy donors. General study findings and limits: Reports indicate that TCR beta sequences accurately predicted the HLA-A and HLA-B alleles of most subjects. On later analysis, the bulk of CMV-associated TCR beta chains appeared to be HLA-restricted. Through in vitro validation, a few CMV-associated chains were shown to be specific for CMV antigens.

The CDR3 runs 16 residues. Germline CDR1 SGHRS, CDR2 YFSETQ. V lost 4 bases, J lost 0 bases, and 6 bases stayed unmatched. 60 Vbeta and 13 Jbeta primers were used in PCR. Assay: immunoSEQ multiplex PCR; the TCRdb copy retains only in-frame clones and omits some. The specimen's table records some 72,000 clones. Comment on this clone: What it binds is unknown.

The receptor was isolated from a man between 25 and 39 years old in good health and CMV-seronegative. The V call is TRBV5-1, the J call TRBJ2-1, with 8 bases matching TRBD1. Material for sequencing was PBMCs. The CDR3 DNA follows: TGCGCCAGCAGCCCGGGACAGGTGCCCTCCTACAATGAGCAGTTCTTC. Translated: CASSPGQVPSYNEQFF. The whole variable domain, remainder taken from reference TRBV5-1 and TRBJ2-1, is KAGVTQTPRYLIKTRGQQVTLSCSPISGHRSVSWYQQTPGQGLQFLFEYFSETQRNKGNFPGRFSGRQFSNSRSEMNVSTLELGDSALYLCASSPGQVPSYNEQFFGPGTRLTVL.